This section outlines one TCR beta chain sequence together with its context. Its target is unknown. The CDR3 has 15 amino acids. CDR1 is DFQATT, CDR2 SNEGSKA, per germline (reference sequence). Trimming left V 2 bases short and J 8 bases short, with 19 bases between. This sample was included in a study of T cell repertoires in cytomegalovirus infection. Looking at the study overall: Matching HLA type and CMV infection were both indicated by public TCR beta signatures. Study observations and caveats: Cumulative frequency (of public TCR beta family members) identified carriers of CMV plus the relevant HLA. HLA-C-restricted, CMV-specific TCR beta clonotypes were dominant ex vivo.

TCRdb re-called the reads through MiXCR, storing one row per CDR3 protein. The table includes around 350,000 distinct CDR3 sequences, 15% to 20% detected once. The receptor was isolated from a human donor in good health (CMV status not recorded). Some clones in this sample may be carry-over from other donors' samples. The sequenced sample was PBMCs. The chain combines TRBV20-1 with TRBJ2-1; tentatively, D is TRBD2 (5 bases). The CDR3 bases are TGCAGTGCTAGACGAATGGGGAGCCCGGTGGATGAGCAGTTCTTC. Encoded protein: CSARRMGSPVDEQFF.